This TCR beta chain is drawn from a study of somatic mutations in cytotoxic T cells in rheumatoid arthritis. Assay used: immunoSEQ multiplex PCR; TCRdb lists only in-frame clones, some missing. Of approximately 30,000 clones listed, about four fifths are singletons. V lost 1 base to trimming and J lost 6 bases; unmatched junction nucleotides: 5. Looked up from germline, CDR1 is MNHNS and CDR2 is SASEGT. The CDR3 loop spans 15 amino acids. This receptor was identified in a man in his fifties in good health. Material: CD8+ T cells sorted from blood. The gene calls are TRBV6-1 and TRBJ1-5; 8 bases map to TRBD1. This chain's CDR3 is CASSEDVRGRQPQHF. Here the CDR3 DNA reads TGTGCCAGCAGTGAAGATGTCAGGGGGCGTCAGCCCCAGCATTTT.